This T cell receptor (beta chain) was obtained from a study of CD8+CD57+ T cells in acquired aplastic anemia. Looking at the study overall: Sorted CD4+ and CD8+ cells gave a mean 3.2 ug DNA, range roughly 0.18 to 30 ug.

Points from the study as a whole: Researchers report that around 29 CD8+ CDR3 sequences appeared in both patients and controls. Significant differences in CD8+ Simpson's diversity were not observed between patients and controls.

For sequencing, patients were chosen who had shown expansion of CD8+CD57+ cells by flow cytometry. Acquired aplastic anemia of severe grade affected all patients. TCR beta VDJ combinations and CDR3 sequences were profiled from genomic DNA. TCRdb processed the reads anew with MiXCR; each CDR3 protein has one entry. The sample comprises 150,000 to 200,000 distinct CDR3 sequences, around 60% of which are singletons, and about 42% rests with the top ten. The CDR3 contains 15 residues. Trimming shortened V by 5 bases and J by 1 base, and 14 bases separated the two germline ends. The germline gives CDR1 SGHAT, CDR2 FQNNGV. Ten or more counts support this clonotype. Its antigen remains unidentified.

The sample was sorted CD4+, CD8+, or CD8+CD57+ T cells (not recorded which) from PBMCs. The V call is TRBV11-2, the J call TRBJ1-2, with a weak D call TRBD1 (5 bases). The source is a human donor with aplastic anemia. For the CDR3, the DNA is TGTGCCAGCAGCCTAGGGGCGGGCAATAACTATGGCTACACCTTC. Translating gives CASSLGAGNNYGYTF.